These T cell receptor beta chains were read from a single sample in a study of T-cell memory formation after mild COVID-19. TCRdb recomputed calls from the 5' RACE reads with MiXCR, one row per CDR3 protein. The table has around 250,000 distinct CDR3 sequences, 16% seen once. What was sequenced was PBMCs or a T cell subset sorted from them (not recorded which). These receptors were collected from a man aged 18 to 35 who had mild COVID-19 (a few samples of this study predate the infection). Cell type and time point are not known. Both conserved end residues are part of each CDR3. Each record gives: V gene, D gene, clone size, J gene, CDR3 protein, CDR3 DNA. A D gene is named only where the DNA matches it firmly. Size values are once, few and many counts, or a class for expanded clones, and some rows have none.

TRBV10-1,-,-,TRBJ2-7,CASSESTGIYEQYF,TGCGCCAGCAGTGAGTCCACAGGGATCTACGAGCAGTACTTC
TRBV12-3/TRBV12-4,-,-,TRBJ1-2,CASSHPWTAYGYTF,TGTGCCAGCAGTCACCCGTGGACAGCTTATGGCTACACCTTC
TRBV19,-,few,TRBJ1-5,CASQGNQPQHF,TGTGCCAGCCAGGGAAATCAGCCCCAGCATTTT
TRBV30,-,few,TRBJ1-1,CAWSRGSNTEAFF,TGTGCCTGGAGTAGGGGATCGAACACTGAAGCTTTCTTT
TRBV4-2,TRBD2,many,TRBJ2-5,CASSQDLGWGGETQYF,TGTGCCAGCAGCCAAGATCTTGGGTGGGGGGGAGAGACCCAGTACTTC
TRBV7-9,-,few,TRBJ2-5,CASSLGGDGAQYF,TGTGCCAGCAGCTTGGGGGGCGACGGCGCCCAGTACTTC
TRBV6-2/TRBV6-3,TRBD2,few,TRBJ2-2,CASRTSGLQTGELFF,TGTGCCAGCAGGACTAGCGGGCTACAAACCGGGGAGCTGTTTTTT
TRBV15,-,-,TRBJ1-2,CATSRDGGRNYGYTF,TGTGCCACCAGCAGAGATGGGGGGCGGAACTATGGCTACACCTTC
TRBV18,-,few,TRBJ1-1,CASSPRNTEAFF,TGTGCCAGCAGTCCCCGGAACACTGAAGCTTTCTTT
TRBV20-1,TRBD2,few,TRBJ2-1,CSAARTSGGAGNEQFF,TGCAGTGCTGCTCGGACTAGCGGGGGGGCTGGAAATGAGCAGTTCTTC
TRBV24-1,-,few,TRBJ2-1,CATSQWNEQFF,TGTGCCACCAGCCAGTGGAATGAGCAGTTCTTC
TRBV27,-,-,TRBJ2-7,CATPKCPLYEQYF,TGTGCCACTCCCAAGTGCCCCCTCTACGAGCAGTACTTC
TRBV28,TRBD2,few,TRBJ2-3,CAPGGPSRADTQYF,TGTGCCCCGGGGGGGCCCTCGAGGGCAGATACGCAGTATTTT
TRBV7-2,-,many,TRBJ2-5,CASSPLGGYQETQYF,TGTGCCAGCAGCCCGTTAGGAGGGTACCAAGAGACCCAGTACTTC
TRBV6-5,-,few,TRBJ2-2,CASGGGPGELFF,TGTGCCAGCGGAGGGGGGCCCGGGGAGCTGTTTTTT
TRBV6-5,-,-,TRBJ1-4,CASSKLGTLGEKLFF,TGTGCCAGCAGCAAACTCGGGACCCTCGGGGAAAAACTGTTTTTT
TRBV6-5,-,-,TRBJ2-7,CASSYLDSTGRGEQYF,TGTGCCAGCAGTTACTTAGATTCGACAGGTAGGGGCGAGCAGTACTTC
TRBV9,TRBD2,few,TRBJ2-2,CASSVGLALNGELFF,TGTGCCAGCAGCGTAGGACTAGCCCTCAACGGGGAGCTGTTTTTT
TRBV29-1,TRBD1,-,TRBJ1-2,CSVRDRGLSLGYGYTF,TGCAGCGTCCGGGACAGGGGCCTATCCTTGGGCTATGGCTACACCTTC
TRBV27,-,-,TRBJ1-6,CASSFGSSPLHF,TGTGCCAGCAGTTTCGGGAGTTCACCCCTCCACTTT
TRBV6-1,-,-,TRBJ1-5,CASTREGGSQPQHF,TGTGCCAGCACCAGGGAAGGGGGTTCTCAGCCCCAGCATTTT
TRBV6-6,-,few,TRBJ1-3,CASSYSPGAFGNTIYF,TGTGCCAGCAGTTACTCGCCGGGGGCTTTCGGAAACACCATATATTTT
TRBV7-2,-,few,TRBJ2-2,CASSLVAVNTGELFF,TGTGCCAGCAGCTTAGTGGCAGTGAACACCGGGGAGCTGTTTTTT
TRBV7-2,-,many,TRBJ2-7,CASSSFGGSPLYEQYF,TGTGCCAGCAGCTCCTTCGGAGGTAGCCCCCTCTACGAGCAGTACTTC
TRBV10-3,TRBD1,few,TRBJ2-3,CAISSRGQGTDTQYF,TGTGCCATCAGCTCGAGGGGGCAAGGTACAGATACGCAGTATTTT
TRBV10-3,-,-,TRBJ1-1,CAIKEGNTEAFF,TGTGCCATCAAGGAGGGGAACACTGAAGCTTTCTTT
TRBV5-1,-,-,TRBJ2-3,CATCGGASTDTQYF,TGCGCCACCTGTGGTGGAGCTAGCACAGATACGCAGTATTTT
TRBV4-3,TRBD1,few,TRBJ2-4,CASSQRAGGANIQYF,TGCGCCAGCAGCCAAAGGGCAGGGGGCGCAAACATTCAGTACTTC
TRBV20-1,TRBD2,-,TRBJ2-5,CSAITSGGAQETQYF,TGCAGTGCTATTACTAGCGGGGGGGCCCAAGAGACCCAGTACTTC
TRBV7-2,TRBD1,-,TRBJ2-2,CASGTRQGGTGELFF,TGTGCCAGCGGGACGAGACAGGGCGGAACCGGGGAGCTGTTTTTT
TRBV12-3/TRBV12-4,-,few,TRBJ1-1,CASSSGTVVTEAFF,TGTGCCAGCAGCTCCGGGACTGTTGTCACTGAAGCTTTCTTT
TRBV7-9,TRBD2,-,TRBJ2-3,CASSLAPSGVDTQYF,TGTGCCAGCAGCTTAGCTCCTAGCGGGGTTGATACGCAGTATTTT
TRBV10-3,-,-,TRBJ2-1,CAVRVMPYNEQFF,TGTGCCGTCAGGGTGATGCCCTACAATGAGCAGTTCTTC
TRBV20-1,TRBD2,few,TRBJ2-7,CSARAGLAGRYEQYF,TGCAGTGCTAGAGCCGGACTAGCGGGGAGGTACGAGCAGTACTTC
TRBV9,-,-,TRBJ2-1,CASSVGPRGDNEQFF,TGTGCCAGCAGCGTAGGGCCGCGCGGGGACAATGAGCAGTTCTTC
TRBV27,-,-,TRBJ1-5,CASSFVGGHSQPQHF,TGTGCCAGCAGTTTTGTAGGGGGGCATAGTCAGCCCCAGCATTTT